Sequencing of this TCR beta chain was carried out in a study of human T cells and chemical hapten exposure. About the study: For sensitization, 2% DPC was applied to a roughly 2 cm by roughly 2 cm patch of upper inner arm skin. Throughout the approximately 25-week study, diphenylcyclopropenone was applied weekly to the patients' scalps. Notes on the study in general: Controls had significantly fewer large CDR3 similarity clusters than were formed by expanded TCRs.

The sample holds many counts of this clonotype. The target antigen is unknown. Germline V gives CDR1 LGHNA, CDR2 YNFKEQ. Trimming took 3 bases from V and 7 from J; bases not matched to a gene: 6. This CDR3 contains 14 residues. Time point denoted: patch test 2, 6 weeks after DPC sensitization. The treatment denotes: therapeutic diphenylcyclopropenone sensitization with weekly scalp DPC. At every patch-test visit, blood was drawn before the patch test was applied. Each CDR3 protein gets one entry after TCRdb re-called the RACE reads with MiXCR. The repertoire has more than 70,000 distinct CDR3 sequences, 11% of them found once; the top ten carry about 1.6%.

The receptor was derived from a man between 18 and 29 years old with alopecia areata. Some clones in this sample may be carry-over from other donors' samples. Sequencing used whole blood, obtained in connection with sensitization to the hapten diphenylcyclopropenone (DPC). The chain carries TRBV4-2 and TRBJ2-1; TRBD1 agrees at 7 bases. The CDR3 nucleotides read TGTGCCAGCAGCCAGGGGACAGATTTTAATGAGCAGTTCTTC. This codes for CASSQGTDFNEQFF.